This record concerns one TCR beta chain sequence. This sample stems from a study of radiotherapy plus CTLA-4 blockade in lung cancer. Repertoires were generated with immunoSEQ multiplex PCR, while TCRdb's copy carries only in-frame clones and drops some. The sample has around 77,000 clones, 74% seen once. The receptor comes from a human donor with non-small cell lung cancer whose response to radiotherapy plus ipilimumab could not be evaluated. This sample comprised peripheral blood, obtained from a patient treated with radiotherapy plus ipilimumab.

As DNA, the CDR3 is TGCGCCAGCAGCCGCAACCGGGACAGGCAGTGGCCCCAGCATTTT. Translating it yields CASSRNRDRQWPQHF. The V gene is TRBV4-3, the J gene TRBJ1-5; 8 bases are a match to TRBD1. V lost 4 bases to trimming and J lost 9 bases; unmatched junction nucleotides: 11. Germline assignment: CDR1 LGHNA and CDR2 YSLEER. The CDR3 runs 15 residues.